This T cell receptor (beta chain) was captured by sequencing in a study of control samples from healthy donors and cancer patients. Assay used: immunoSEQ multiplex PCR; TCRdb lists only in-frame clones, some missing. The data hold about 120,000 clones, with around 88% observed a single time. The CDR3 spans 15 residues. Losses at the gene ends were 5 bases for V and 6 bases for J; bases not matched to a gene: 8. Germline CDR1 reads SNHLY; CDR2 reads FYNNEI. This clone has a handful of counts. V usage is TRBV2 and J usage is TRBJ1-5; 9 positions agree with TRBD1. This receptor was identified in a man aged 35 to 55 in good health. The sequenced sample consisted of blood. The CDR3 DNA reads as TGTGCCAGCAGTAGCAACAGGGGGCTGGGTCAGCCCCAGCATTTT. This gives the protein CASSSNRGLGQPQHF. The full variable domain, its missing parts supplied by reference TRBV2 and TRBJ1-5, is EPEVTQTPSHQVTQMGQEVILRCVPISNHLYFYWYRQILGQKVEFLVSFYNNEISEKSEIFDDQFSVERPDGSNFTLKIRSTKLEDSAMYFCASSSNRGLGQPQHFGDGTRLSIL.